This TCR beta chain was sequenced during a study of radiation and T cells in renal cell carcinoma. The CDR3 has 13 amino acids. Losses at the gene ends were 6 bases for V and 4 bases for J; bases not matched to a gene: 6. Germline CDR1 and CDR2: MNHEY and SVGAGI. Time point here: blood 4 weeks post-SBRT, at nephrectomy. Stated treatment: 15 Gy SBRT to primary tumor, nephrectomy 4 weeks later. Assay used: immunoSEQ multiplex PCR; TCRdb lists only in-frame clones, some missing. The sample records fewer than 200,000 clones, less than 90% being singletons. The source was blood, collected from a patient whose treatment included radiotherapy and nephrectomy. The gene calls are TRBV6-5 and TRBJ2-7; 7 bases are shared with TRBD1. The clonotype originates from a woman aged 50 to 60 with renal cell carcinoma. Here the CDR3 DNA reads TGTGCCAGCAGACCAGGGGGTGGGTACGAGCAGTACTTC. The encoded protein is CASRPGGGYEQYF.